This paragraph reports one TCR beta chain. Then a second PCR, running about 7 to 11 cycles, was carried out with a sample-barcoded 5' primer and a J-beta primer mix. One entry per CDR3 protein results from TCRdb running MiXCR on the 5' RACE reads. The table has about 930,000 distinct CDR3 sequences, 25% to 35% seen once. The sample comes from a study of blood T cells in healthy people across ages. Donors were healthy Caucasian individuals from Russia aged about 6 to 95. Isolated per sample were at least 7 million PBMCs. The CDR3 runs to 17 residues. V lost 0 bases and J lost 5; bases outside the gene matches: 10. CDR1 and CDR2 from the germline V gene are LGHDT and YNNKEL (reference sequence). In addition, the sample was reused for a study of T cells of mothers and their children. Per that paper: Slightly higher, non-significant overlap characterized related mother-child pairs relative to unrelated pairs.

The receptor was derived from a woman in her thirties or forties in good health. The sequencing sample was made of blood. The genes are TRBV3-1 and TRBJ2-1, with 7 bases aligning to TRBD2. In nucleotides, the CDR3 is TGTGCCAGCAGCCAAGACGGTGGGGGGGGAAGAAACAATGAGCAGTTCTTC. Translated: CASSQDGGGGRNNEQFF.